This T cell receptor (beta chain) originates from a study of T cell repertoires in cytomegalovirus infection. Across the whole study: TCR beta signatures that were public indicated CMV infection and matching HLA type. Study-level findings and limits: CMV-specific TCR beta clonotypes restricted by HLA-C were the ones dominating the ex vivo response. Pooled public TCR beta family frequency picked out CMV carriers with the relevant HLA.

TCRdb ran MiXCR on the reads and lists one entry per CDR3 protein. The sample has hundreds of thousands of distinct CDR3 sequences, 11% seen once. With regard to this clonotype: What it recognizes is unknown.

Germline CDR1 LGHNA, CDR2 YNFKEQ. The CDR3 runs 15 residues. V trimming: 5 bases; J trimming: 4 bases; junction bases outside the gene matches: 7. Source material: PBMCs. The V gene is TRBV4-2, the J gene TRBJ1-2, with 10 positions matching TRBD1. This receptor was obtained from a human donor in good health (CMV status not recorded). Some clones in this sample may be carry-over from other donors' samples. The CDR3 protein is CASSGGDRGSYGYTF. CDR3 bases: TGTGCCAGCAGCGGAGGGGACAGGGGAAGCTATGGCTACACCTTC.